This TCR beta chain was recovered during a study of CD8 T cells in ankylosing spondylitis. Notes on the study in general: According to the report, clones linked to the disease were significantly enriched in matched synovial fluid samples taken from ankylosing spondylitis patients.

TCR beta libraries were made by quantitative 5'-RACE with molecular barcodes. Each CDR3 protein gets one entry after TCRdb re-called the 5' RACE reads with MiXCR. This table holds approximately 25,000 distinct CDR3 sequences, 17% found once. Germline loops: CDR1 MDHEN, CDR2 SYDVKM. The CDR3 length is 14 residues. V lost 6 bases and J lost 3, with 15 bases in between. This clonotype was recorded a few times. Its antigen is not identified. The sequence derives from a male donor with ankylosing spondylitis or in good health (not recorded which). This sequence joins TRBV28 and TRBJ2-7, with D possibly being TRBD1 or TRBD2 (5 bases each). The sample consisted of blood. CDR3 nucleotide sequence: TGTGCCAGCAGCCCCCGACAGAGCGGCTACGAGCAGTACTTC. Translation gives CASSPRQSGYEQYF.